This T cell receptor (beta chain) came from a study of monozygotic twins with cystic fibrosis. A single count supports this clone. CDR1 is LGHNA and CDR2 is YSLEER in the germline V gene. V lost 1 base to trimming and J lost 4 bases; unmatched junction nucleotides: 4. The CDR3 has 15 residues. Assay: immunoSEQ multiplex PCR; the TCRdb copy retains only in-frame clones and omits some. The sample contains tens of thousands of clones, 95% to 98% of which appear only once. The sequence was collected from a girl aged 10 to 17 with cystic fibrosis. Material: blood. The rearrangement uses TRBV4-3 and TRBJ2-7; 10 positions agree with TRBD2. This chain's CDR3 is CASSQGVLAGYEQYF. CDR3 coding DNA: TGCGCCAGCAGCCAAGGGGTACTAGCGGGATACGAGCAGTACTTC.